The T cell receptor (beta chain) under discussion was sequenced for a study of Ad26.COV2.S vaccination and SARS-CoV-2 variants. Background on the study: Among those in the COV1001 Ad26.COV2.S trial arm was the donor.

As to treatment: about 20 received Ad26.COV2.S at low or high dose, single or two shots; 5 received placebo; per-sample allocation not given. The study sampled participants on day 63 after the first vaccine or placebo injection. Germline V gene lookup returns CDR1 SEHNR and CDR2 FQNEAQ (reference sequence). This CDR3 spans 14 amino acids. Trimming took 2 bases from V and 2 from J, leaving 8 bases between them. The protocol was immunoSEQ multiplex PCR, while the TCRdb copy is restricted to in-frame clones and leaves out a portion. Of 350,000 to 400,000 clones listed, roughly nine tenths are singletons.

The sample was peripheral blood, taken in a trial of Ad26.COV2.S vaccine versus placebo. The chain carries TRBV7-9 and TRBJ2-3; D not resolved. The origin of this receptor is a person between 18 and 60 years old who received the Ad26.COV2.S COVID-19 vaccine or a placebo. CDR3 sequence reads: CASSLSTHTDTQYF. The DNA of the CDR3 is TGTGCCAGCAGCTTATCGACTCACACAGATACGCAGTATTTT.